This TCR beta chain was profiled in a study of early T cells in non-severe SARS-CoV-2 infection. About the research overall: Bulk RNA taken from unsorted whole blood was sequenced, leaving chains unpaired. Study-wide results and caveats: Database matching using VDJdb favored anti-spike CD8 responses, with private and CD4 specificities left missing.

The germline V gene has CDR1 MNHNS and CDR2 SASEGT. There are 15 residues in the CDR3. V lost 5 bases to trimming and J lost 0 bases, with 13 bases between them. Concerning this clonotype itself: What it recognizes is unknown.

Unique molecular identifiers (one per individual cDNA molecule) were attached. TCRdb reprocessed the 5' RACE reads with MiXCR, giving one entry per CDR3 protein. The sample consists of around 33,000 distinct CDR3 sequences, under 5.5% of them appearing once. The sequence was collected from an adult who was a healthcare worker with PCR-confirmed SARS-CoV-2 infection or an uninfected control (not recorded which). The chain carries TRBV6-1 and TRBJ1-1; no firm D call. Material: whole blood. The CDR3 nucleotides are TGTGCCAGCAGTCCAGTCGGGGAATTGAACACTGAAGCTTTCTTT. This encodes CASSPVGELNTEAFF.